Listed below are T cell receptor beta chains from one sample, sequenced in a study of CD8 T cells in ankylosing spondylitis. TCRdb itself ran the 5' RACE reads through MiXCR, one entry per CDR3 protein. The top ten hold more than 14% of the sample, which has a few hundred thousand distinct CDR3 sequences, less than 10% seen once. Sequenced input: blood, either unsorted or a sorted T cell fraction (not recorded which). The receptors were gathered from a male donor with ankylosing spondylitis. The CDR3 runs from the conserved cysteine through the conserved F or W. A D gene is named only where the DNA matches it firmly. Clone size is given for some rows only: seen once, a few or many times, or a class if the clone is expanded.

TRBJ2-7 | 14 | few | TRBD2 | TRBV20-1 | CSARRLAGSYEQYF | TGCAGTGCTAGAAGACTAGCCGGCTCCTACGAGCAGTACTTC
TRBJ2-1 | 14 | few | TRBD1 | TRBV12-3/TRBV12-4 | CASRYTGGADEQFF | TGTGCCAGCAGATACACAGGGGGCGCGGATGAGCAGTTCTTC
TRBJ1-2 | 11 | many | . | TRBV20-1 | CSAGSSYGYTF | TGCAGTGCGGGCAGCAGCTATGGCTACACCTTC
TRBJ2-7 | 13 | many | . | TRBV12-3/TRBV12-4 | CASSSQVSHEQYF | TGTGCCAGCAGTTCACAGGTCAGCCACGAGCAGTACTTC
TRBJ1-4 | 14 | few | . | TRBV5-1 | CASSSVPSGEKLFF | TGCGCCAGCAGCTCCGTGCCTTCGGGTGAAAAACTGTTTTTT
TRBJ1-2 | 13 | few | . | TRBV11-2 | CASSLVREYGYTF | TGTGCCAGCAGCTTAGTCCGGGAATATGGCTACACCTTC
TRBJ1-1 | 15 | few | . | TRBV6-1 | CASSPEEVGNTEAFF | TGTGCCAGCAGCCCCGAGGAGGTCGGTAACACTGAAGCTTTCTTT
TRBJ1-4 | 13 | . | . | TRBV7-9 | CASSLDGPGKLFF | TGTGCCAGCAGCCTAGATGGCCCGGGGAAACTGTTTTTT
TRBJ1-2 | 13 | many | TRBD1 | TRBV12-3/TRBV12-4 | CASSATGTAGYTF | TGTGCCAGCAGTGCAACCGGGACAGCTGGCTACACCTTC
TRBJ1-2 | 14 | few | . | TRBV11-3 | CASSHRDGNYGYTF | TGTGCCAGCAGCCACCGGGACGGGAACTATGGCTACACCTTC
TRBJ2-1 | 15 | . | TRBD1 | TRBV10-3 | CAISWEGQGSNEQFF | TGTGCCATCAGTTGGGAGGGACAGGGGAGCAATGAGCAGTTCTTC
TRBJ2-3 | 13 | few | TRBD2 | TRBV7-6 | CAISGFSTDTQYF | TGTGCCATTAGCGGGTTTAGCACAGATACGCAGTATTTT
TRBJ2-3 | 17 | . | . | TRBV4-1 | CASSQVDSLGDTDTQYF | TGCGCCAGCAGCCAAGTGGACTCACTCGGAGACACAGATACGCAGTATTTT
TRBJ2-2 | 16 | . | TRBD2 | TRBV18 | CASSSGTSGNVGELFF | TGTGCCAGCTCATCCGGGACTAGCGGGAATGTCGGGGAGCTGTTTTTT
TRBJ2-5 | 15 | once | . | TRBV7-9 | CASSLSPGAGETQYF | TGTGCCAGCAGCTTATCCCCGGGGGCCGGAGAGACCCAGTACTTC
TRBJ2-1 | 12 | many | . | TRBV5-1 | CASSFGGNEQFF | TGTGCCAGCAGCTTCGGGGGTAATGAGCAGTTCTTC
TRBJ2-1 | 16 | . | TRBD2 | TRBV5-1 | CASSGSGGGSYNEQFF | TGCGCCAGCAGTGGGTCTGGCGGGGGCTCCTACAATGAGCAGTTCTTC
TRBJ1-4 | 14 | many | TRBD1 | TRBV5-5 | CASSPGQGNEKLFF | TGTGCCAGCAGCCCGGGACAGGGGAATGAAAAACTGTTTTTT
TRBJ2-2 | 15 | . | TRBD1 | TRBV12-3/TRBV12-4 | CASRSRTGGAGELFF | TGTGCCAGCCGCTCGAGGACAGGGGGTGCCGGGGAGCTGTTTTTT
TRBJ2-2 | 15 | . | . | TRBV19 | CASHRTAANTGELFF | TGTGCCAGTCATAGGACAGCGGCGAACACCGGGGAGCTGTTTTTT
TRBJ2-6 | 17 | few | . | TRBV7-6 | CASSLILGSSGANVLTF | TGTGCCAGCAGCTTGATCCTTGGAAGCTCTGGGGCCAACGTCCTGACTTTC
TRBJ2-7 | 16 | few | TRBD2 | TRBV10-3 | CAIRSTSGRTPYEQYF | TGTGCCATCAGATCGACTAGCGGGAGGACCCCCTACGAGCAGTACTTC
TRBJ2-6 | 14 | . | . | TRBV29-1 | CSVVESTGANVLTF | TGCAGCGTTGTGGAGTCGACCGGGGCCAACGTCCTGACTTTC
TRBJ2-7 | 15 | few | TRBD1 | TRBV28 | CASSSNLGQGHEQYF | TGTGCCAGCAGTTCGAACCTCGGACAGGGCCACGAGCAGTACTTC
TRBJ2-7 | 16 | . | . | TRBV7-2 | CASSLVPGGGSYEQYF | TGTGCCAGCAGCTTAGTCCCAGGGGGGGGCTCCTACGAGCAGTACTTC
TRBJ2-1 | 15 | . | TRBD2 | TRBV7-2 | CASSPSGRADNEQFF | TGTGCCAGCAGCCCTAGCGGGAGGGCGGACAATGAGCAGTTCTTC
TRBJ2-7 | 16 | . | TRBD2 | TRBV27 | CASSQTSGRWAYEQYF | TGTGCCAGCAGTCAGACTAGCGGGAGGTGGGCCTACGAGCAGTACTTC
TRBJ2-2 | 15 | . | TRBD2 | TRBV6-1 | CASSTGLANTGLPFF | TGTGCCAGCAGTACGGGACTAGCGAACACCGGGCTACCATTTTTT
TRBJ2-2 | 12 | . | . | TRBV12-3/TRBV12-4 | CASSLLDGELFF | TGTGCCAGCAGTTTACTGGACGGGGAGCTGTTTTTT
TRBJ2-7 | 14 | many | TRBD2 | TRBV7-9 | CASIGSFGRIEQYF | TGTGCCAGCATAGGATCTTTCGGGAGGATCGAGCAGTACTTC
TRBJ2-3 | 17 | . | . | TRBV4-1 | CASSQDVAGLGTDTQYF | TGCGCCAGCAGCCAAGATGTGGCGGGACTGGGAACAGATACGCAGTATTTT
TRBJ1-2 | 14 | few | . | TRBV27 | CASSHRDIGYGYTF | TGTGCCAGCAGTCACCGGGACATTGGCTATGGCTACACCTTC
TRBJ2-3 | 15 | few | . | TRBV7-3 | CASSLLGSFTDTQYF | TGTGCCAGCAGCTTATTGGGATCGTTTACAGATACGCAGTATTTT
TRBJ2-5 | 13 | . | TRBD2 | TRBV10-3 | CAISGTNQETQYF | TGTGCCATCAGCGGGACTAACCAAGAGACCCAGTACTTC
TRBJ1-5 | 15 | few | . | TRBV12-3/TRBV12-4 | CASSFWGGKNQPQHF | TGTGCCAGCAGTTTTTGGGGAGGGAAAAATCAGCCCCAGCATTTT
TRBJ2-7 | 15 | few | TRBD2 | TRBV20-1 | CSARAGGGGIYEQYF | TGCAGTGCTAGGGCCGGGGGGGGAGGGATCTACGAGCAGTACTTC
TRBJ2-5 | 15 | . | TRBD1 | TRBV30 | CAWSENRGRLETQYF | TGTGCCTGGAGCGAGAACAGGGGGCGGTTAGAGACCCAGTACTTC
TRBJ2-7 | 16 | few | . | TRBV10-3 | CAISESRQGGNYEQYF | TGTGCCATCAGTGAGTCCCGGCAGGGTGGAAACTACGAGCAGTACTTC
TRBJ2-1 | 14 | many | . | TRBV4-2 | CASSQEQSYNEQFF | TGTGCCAGCAGCCAAGAGCAGTCCTACAATGAGCAGTTCTTC
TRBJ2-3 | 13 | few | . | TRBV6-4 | CASSDSTEDTQYF | TGTGCCAGCAGTGACTCTACGGAAGATACGCAGTATTTT
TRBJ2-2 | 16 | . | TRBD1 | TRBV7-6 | CASRTPGTGLPGELFF | TGTGCCAGCAGGACCCCCGGGACAGGGCTACCCGGGGAGCTGTTTTTT
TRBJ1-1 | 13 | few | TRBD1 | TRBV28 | CASSFDRVTEAFF | TGTGCCAGCAGTTTCGACAGGGTAACTGAAGCTTTCTTT
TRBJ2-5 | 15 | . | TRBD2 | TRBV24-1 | CATSEGLAGKETQYF | TGTGCCACCAGTGAGGGACTAGCGGGGAAAGAGACCCAGTACTTC
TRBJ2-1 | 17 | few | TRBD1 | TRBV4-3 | CASSQDGGQGANNEQFF | TGCGCCAGCAGCCAAGATGGGGGACAGGGGGCGAACAATGAGCAGTTCTTC
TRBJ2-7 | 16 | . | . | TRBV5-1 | CASSAEGVGARYEQYF | TGCGCCAGCAGCGCTGAAGGGGTCGGGGCAAGATACGAGCAGTACTTC
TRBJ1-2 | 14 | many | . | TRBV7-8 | CASSLETPRYGYTF | TGTGCCAGCAGCTTAGAAACACCTCGCTATGGCTACACCTTC
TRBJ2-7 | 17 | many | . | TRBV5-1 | CASSLLPGQRSSYEQYF | TGCGCCAGCAGCTTGCTTCCCGGACAGCGTAGCTCCTACGAGCAGTACTTC
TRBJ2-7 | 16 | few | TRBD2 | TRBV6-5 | CASSYSGLADSYEQYF | TGTGCCAGCAGTTACTCGGGACTAGCGGATTCCTACGAGCAGTACTTC
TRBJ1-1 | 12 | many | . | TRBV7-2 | CASSVDGNEAFF | TGTGCCAGCAGCGTGGACGGGAATGAAGCTTTCTTT
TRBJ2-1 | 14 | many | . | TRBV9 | CASSVARATGEQFF | TGTGCCAGCAGCGTAGCCAGGGCTACGGGTGAGCAGTTCTTC
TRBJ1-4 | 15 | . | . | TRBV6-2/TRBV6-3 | CASAIRDATNEKLFF | TGTGCCAGCGCAATCCGGGACGCCACTAATGAAAAACTGTTTTTT
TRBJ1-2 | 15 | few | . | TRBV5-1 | CASSSGSGSNYGYTF | TGCGCCAGCAGCTCAGGATCGGGGAGTAACTATGGCTACACCTTC
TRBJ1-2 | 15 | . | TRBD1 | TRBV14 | CASSHFPDRGLSYTF | TGTGCCAGCAGCCATTTCCCAGACAGGGGTCTGAGCTACACCTTC
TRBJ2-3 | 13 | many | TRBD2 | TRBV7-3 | CASRKRGEDTQYF | TGTGCCAGCCGTAAGCGGGGAGAAGATACGCAGTATTTT
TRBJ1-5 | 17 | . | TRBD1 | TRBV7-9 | CASSLALWGQGGSPQHF | TGTGCCAGCAGCTTAGCGCTGTGGGGACAGGGTGGTTCGCCCCAGCATTTT
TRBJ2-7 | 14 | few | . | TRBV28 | CASSHQTDSYEQYF | TGTGCCAGCAGTCACCAGACCGATTCCTACGAGCAGTACTTC
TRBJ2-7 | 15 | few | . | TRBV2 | CASSELEQGLHEQYF | TGTGCCAGCAGTGAATTGGAGCAGGGCTTGCACGAGCAGTACTTC
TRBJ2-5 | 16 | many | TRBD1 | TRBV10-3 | CAISESGQGNTETQYF | TGTGCCATCAGTGAGTCTGGACAGGGAAACACGGAGACCCAGTACTTC
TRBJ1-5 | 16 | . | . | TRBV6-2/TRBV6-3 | CASSPWWDTRYQPQHF | TGTGCCAGCAGCCCCTGGTGGGACACGAGATATCAGCCCCAGCATTTT